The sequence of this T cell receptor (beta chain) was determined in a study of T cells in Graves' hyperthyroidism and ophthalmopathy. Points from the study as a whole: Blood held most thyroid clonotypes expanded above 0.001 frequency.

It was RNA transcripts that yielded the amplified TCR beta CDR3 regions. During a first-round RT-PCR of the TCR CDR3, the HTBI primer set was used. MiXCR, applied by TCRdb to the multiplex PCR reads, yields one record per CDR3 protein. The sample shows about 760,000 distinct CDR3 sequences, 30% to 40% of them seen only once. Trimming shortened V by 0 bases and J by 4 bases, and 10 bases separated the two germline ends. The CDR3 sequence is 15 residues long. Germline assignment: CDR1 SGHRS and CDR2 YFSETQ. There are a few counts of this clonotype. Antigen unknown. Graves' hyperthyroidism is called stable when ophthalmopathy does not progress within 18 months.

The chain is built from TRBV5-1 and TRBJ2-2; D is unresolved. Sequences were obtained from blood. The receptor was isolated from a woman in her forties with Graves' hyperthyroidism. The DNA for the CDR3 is TGCGCCAGCAGCTTGGCAGCCAGGCCCACCGGGGAGCTGTTTTTT. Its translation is CASSLAARPTGELFF.